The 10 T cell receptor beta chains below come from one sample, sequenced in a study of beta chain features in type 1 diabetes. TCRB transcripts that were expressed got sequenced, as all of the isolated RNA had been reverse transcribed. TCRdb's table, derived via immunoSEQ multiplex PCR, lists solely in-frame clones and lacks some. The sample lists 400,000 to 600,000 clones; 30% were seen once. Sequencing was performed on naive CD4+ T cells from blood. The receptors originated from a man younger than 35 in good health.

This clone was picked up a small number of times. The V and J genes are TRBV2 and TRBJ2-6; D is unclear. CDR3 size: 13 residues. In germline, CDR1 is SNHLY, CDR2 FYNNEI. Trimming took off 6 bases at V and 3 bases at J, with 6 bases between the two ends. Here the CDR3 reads CASRANGANVLTF. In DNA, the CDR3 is TGTGCCAGCAGGGCAAATGGGGCCAACGTCCTGACTTTC.

DNA of the CDR3: TGTGCCAGCAGCTTGGGACTAGCGGGAGAGTCCGAGCAGTTCTTC. As protein: CASSLGLAGESEQFF. The J gene is TRBJ2-1, the V gene TRBV7-3; 14 bases align to TRBD2. CDR3 length: 15 residues. V shed 3 bases and J 10 bases; nucleotides not matched to a gene: 5. From germline, CDR1 is SGHTA and CDR2 FQGTGA.

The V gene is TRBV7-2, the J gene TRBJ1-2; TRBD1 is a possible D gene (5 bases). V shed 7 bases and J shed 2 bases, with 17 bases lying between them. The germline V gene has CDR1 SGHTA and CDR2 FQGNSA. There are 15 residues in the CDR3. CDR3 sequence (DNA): TGTGCCAGCACCCGCGCCCGGGACGCAAACTATGGCTACACCTTC. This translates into CASTRARDANYGYTF.

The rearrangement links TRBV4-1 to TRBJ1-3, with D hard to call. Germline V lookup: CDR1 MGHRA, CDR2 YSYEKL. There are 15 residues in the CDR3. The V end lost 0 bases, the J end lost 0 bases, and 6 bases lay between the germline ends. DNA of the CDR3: TGCGCCAGCAGCCAAGACCGGAACTCTGGAAACACCATATATTTT. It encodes CASSQDRNSGNTIYF.

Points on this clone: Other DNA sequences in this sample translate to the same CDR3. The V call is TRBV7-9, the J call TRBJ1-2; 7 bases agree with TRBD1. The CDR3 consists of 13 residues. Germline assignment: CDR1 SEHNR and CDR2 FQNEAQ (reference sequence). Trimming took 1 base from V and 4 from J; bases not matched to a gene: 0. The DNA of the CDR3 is TGTGCCAGCAGCTTAGGACAGGGCTATGGCTACACCTTC. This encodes CASSLGQGYGYTF.

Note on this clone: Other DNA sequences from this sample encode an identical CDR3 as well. The CDR3 here is CASSLGQGEETQYF. CDR3 sequence (DNA): TGCGCCAGCAGCTTGGGACAGGGCGAGGAGACCCAGTACTTC. The chain joins TRBV5-1 to TRBJ2-5; 7 positions match TRBD1. The CDR3 is made up of 14 amino acids. V gave up 0 bases and J gave up 5 bases; unmatched junction bases: 4. CDR1 and CDR2 from the germline V gene are SGHRS and YFSETQ.

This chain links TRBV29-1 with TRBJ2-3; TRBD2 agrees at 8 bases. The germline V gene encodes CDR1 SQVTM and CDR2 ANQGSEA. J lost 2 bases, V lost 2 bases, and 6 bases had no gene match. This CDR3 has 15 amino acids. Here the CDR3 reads CSVEKAGAFTDTQYF. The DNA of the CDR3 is TGCAGCGTTGAAAAAGCGGGGGCCTTCACAGATACGCAGTATTTT.

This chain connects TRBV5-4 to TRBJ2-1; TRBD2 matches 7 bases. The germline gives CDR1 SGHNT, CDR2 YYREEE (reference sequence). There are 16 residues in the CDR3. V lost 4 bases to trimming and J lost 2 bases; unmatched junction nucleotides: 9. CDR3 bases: TGTGCCAGCAGCCCCGGGACTATCCAACCCTACAATGAGCAGTTCTTC. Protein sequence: CASSPGTIQPYNEQFF.

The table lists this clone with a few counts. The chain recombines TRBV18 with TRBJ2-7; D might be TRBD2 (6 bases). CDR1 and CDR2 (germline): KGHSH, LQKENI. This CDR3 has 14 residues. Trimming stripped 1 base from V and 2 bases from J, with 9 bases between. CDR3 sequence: CASSPQVAAYEQYF. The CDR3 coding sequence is TGTGCCAGCTCACCACAGGTAGCGGCCTACGAGCAGTACTTC.

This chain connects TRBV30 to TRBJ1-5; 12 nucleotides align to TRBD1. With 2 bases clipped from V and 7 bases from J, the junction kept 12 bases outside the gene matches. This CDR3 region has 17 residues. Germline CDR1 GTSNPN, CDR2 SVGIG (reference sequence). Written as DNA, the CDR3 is TGTGCCTGGAGTCAAATTGGGACAGGGGGCGGGAGGCAGCCCCAGCATTTT. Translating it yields CAWSQIGTGGGRQPQHF.